These 10 T cell receptor beta chains came from one sample sequenced in a study of T cell repertoires in cytomegalovirus infection (dated by TCRdb to 2018 to 2020). Reads for this sample came from an Illumina HiSeq 1500. The public reads were quality trimmed at Q25 with fastp and then assembled into clones with MiXCR by TCRdb, keeping productive beta chains. Every distinct CDR3 protein forms one entry, paired with its most common genes and DNA. This sample lists hundreds of thousands of distinct CDR3 sequences; less than 40% were detected once. Under 3% of the sample lies in the top ten. The specimen sequenced was PBMCs. The receptors come from a human donor in good health (CMV status not recorded). Some clones in this sample may be carry-over from other donors' samples.

This clonotype was seen only a few times. V is TRBV6-5 and J is TRBJ1-1; D gene unclear. The CDR3 contains 16 residues. Germline CDR1 is MNHEY and CDR2 is SVGAGI. V was pared by 6 bases and J by 0 bases, with 17 bases between. CDR3 in DNA: TGTGCCAGCAGACAAAACTCCGGACGGCTGAACACTGAAGCTTTCTTT. Amino acids: CASRQNSGRLNTEAFF.

Details on this clonotype: Since a much larger clone is just one base distant, this may be a read error. The chain uses TRBV7-9 and TRBJ1-5, with D maybe TRBD1 (5 bases). The CDR3 consists of 13 residues. The V gene's germline CDR1 is SEHNR and CDR2 FQNEAQ (reference sequence). The CDR3 sequence is CSTGGYSNQPQHF. CDR3 nucleotide sequence: TGTTCGACCGGGGGGTATAGCAATCAGCCCCAGCATTTT.

The chain joins TRBV30 to TRBJ1-4; D not certain. This CDR3 comprises 13 residues. Germline CDR1 and CDR2: GTSNPN and SVGIG (reference sequence). V lost 2 bases, J lost 5 bases, and 9 bases lay in between. The CDR3 DNA sequence: TGTGCCTGGAGTCTCGACAACAATGAAAAACTGTTTTTT. Amino acid sequence: CAWSLDNNEKLFF.

V usage is TRBV6-5 and J usage is TRBJ1-1; D is undetermined. Germline V gives CDR1 MNHEY, CDR2 SVGAGI. The germline V and J ends were trimmed by 0 bases and 4 bases, with 12 bases remaining between them. This CDR3 comprises 15 residues. The CDR3 is CASSYSTEGGTEAFF. In DNA, the CDR3 is TGTGCCAGCAGTTACTCTACAGAGGGTGGCACTGAAGCTTTCTTT.

CDR3 nucleotides: TGTGCCAGCAGTTTAAGAGGTGTAGCTGAAGCTTTCTTT. Translated, it gives CASSLRGVAEAFF. V is TRBV27 and J is TRBJ1-1; D unresolved. This CDR3 has 13 residues. Germline-derived CDR1 and CDR2 are MNHEY and SMNVEV (reference sequence). Trimming pared 2 bases from V and 6 bases from J, leaving 10 bases between.

The V gene is TRBV29-1, the J gene TRBJ2-1, with 7 bases aligning to TRBD1. The CDR3 has 12 residues. V lost 3 bases and J lost 7; bases outside the gene matches: 3. Germline CDR1 SQVTM, CDR2 ANQGSEA. CDR3 nucleotide sequence: TGCAGCGTTGAGACAGGGAGAAATGAGCAGTTCTTC. Encoded protein: CSVETGRNEQFF.

This clonotype was found many times. The gene calls are TRBV7-3 and TRBJ1-5; D perhaps matches TRBD1 (5 bases). CDR1 and CDR2 from the germline V gene are SGHTA and FQGTGA. Trimming pared 5 bases from V and 4 bases from J, leaving 18 bases between. The CDR3 spans 16 residues. The CDR3 DNA follows: TGTGCCAGCAGCCCCATTCGGGACCCGGAAAATCAGCCCCAGCATTTT. Protein: CASSPIRDPENQPQHF.

The V and J genes are TRBV19 and TRBJ1-5; D ambiguous. The germline V gene has CDR1 LNHDA and CDR2 SQIVND (reference sequence). Trimming pared 3 bases from V and 4 bases from J, leaving 16 bases between. The CDR3 is 16 amino acids. As DNA, the CDR3 is TGTGCCAGTAGTATGCGGAACCCCTTAGCAAATCAGCCCCAGCATTTT. Its translation: CASSMRNPLANQPQHF.

This clonotype was seen a few times. The CDR3: CASSFAGQGRYEQYF. Here the CDR3 DNA reads TGTGCCAGCAGCTTCGCGGGCCAGGGCCGCTACGAGCAGTACTTC. The chain links TRBV5-6 to TRBJ2-7; D tentatively reads TRBD1 or TRBD2 (5 bases each). The germline V gene has CDR1 SGHDT and CDR2 YYEEEE. There are 15 residues in the CDR3. V dropped 2 bases and J dropped 3 bases, with 15 bases sitting between them.

The chain has TRBV19 and TRBJ1-5; 9 positions agree with TRBD1. This CDR3 is 17 amino acids long. J was trimmed by 8 bases and V by 6 bases; bases with no gene match: 17. Germline V gene sequence: CDR1 LNHDA, CDR2 SQIVND (reference sequence). CDR3 region: CASRGMGDRERWKPQHF. Written as DNA, the CDR3 is TGTGCCAGTAGAGGGATGGGGGACAGGGAGAGATGGAAGCCCCAGCATTTT.